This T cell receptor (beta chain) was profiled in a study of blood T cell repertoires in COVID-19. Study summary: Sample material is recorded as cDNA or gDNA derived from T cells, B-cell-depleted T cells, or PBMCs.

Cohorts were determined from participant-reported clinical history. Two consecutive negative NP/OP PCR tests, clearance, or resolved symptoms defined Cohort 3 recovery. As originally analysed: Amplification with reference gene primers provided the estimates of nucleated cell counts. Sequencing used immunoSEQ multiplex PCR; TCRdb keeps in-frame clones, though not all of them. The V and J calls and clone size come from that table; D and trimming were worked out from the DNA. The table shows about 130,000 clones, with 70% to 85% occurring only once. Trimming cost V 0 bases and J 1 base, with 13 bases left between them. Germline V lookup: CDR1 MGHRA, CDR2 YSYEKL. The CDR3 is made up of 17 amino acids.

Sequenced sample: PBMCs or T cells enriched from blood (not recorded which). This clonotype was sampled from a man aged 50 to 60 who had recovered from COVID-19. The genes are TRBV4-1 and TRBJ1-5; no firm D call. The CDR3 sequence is CASSQESAEKSNQPQHF. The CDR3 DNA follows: TGCGCCAGCAGCCAAGAATCCGCGGAAAAAAGCAATCAGCCCCAGCATTTT.